These 27 T cell receptor beta chains were sequenced from one sample in a study of cytomegalovirus exposure and HLA in healthy donors. The PCR employed 60 Vbeta primers together with 13 Jbeta primers. The assay was immunoSEQ multiplex PCR, and TCRdb's table has in-frame clones only and misses some. The data contain 110,000 to 150,000 clones, over 80% of them singletons. The sequencing input was PBMCs. Source of these receptors: a female donor in good health and CMV-seronegative.

The gene calls are TRBV29-1 and TRBJ2-2; D is possibly TRBD2 (5 bases). The CDR3 runs 16 residues. V was clipped by 4 bases and J by 0 bases, with 15 bases between them. In germline, CDR1 is SQVTM, CDR2 ANQGSEA. CDR3 coding DNA: TGCAGCGTTGTGGGTATAGCGCCGCCGAACACCGGGGAGCTGTTTTTT. This encodes CSVVGIAPPNTGELFF.

V is TRBV5-1 and J is TRBJ2-1; TRBD2 matches at 11 bases. With 7 bases clipped from V and 4 bases from J, the junction kept 7 bases outside the gene matches. Germline V gene sequence: CDR1 SGHRS, CDR2 YFSETQ. The CDR3 length is 15 residues. In nucleotides, the CDR3 is TGCGCCAGCGACCTCGGGACTAGCGGTTACAATGAGCAGTTCTTC. This gives the protein CASDLGTSGYNEQFF.

This chain joins TRBV7-9 and TRBJ2-2, with TRBD2 matching 8 bases. The germline gives CDR1 SEHNR, CDR2 FQNEAQ (reference sequence). The ends lost 2 bases at V and 2 bases at J; junction bases unmatched: 7. CDR3 length: 17 residues. This CDR3 reads CASSLLQRERNTGELFF. DNA of the CDR3: TGTGCCAGCAGCTTACTCCAGCGGGAGCGAAACACCGGGGAGCTGTTTTTT.

V usage is TRBV19 and J usage is TRBJ2-6, with TRBD1 matching 9 bases. The CDR3 consists of 20 residues. Per the germline V gene, CDR1 is LNHDA and CDR2 is SQIVND (reference sequence). The V segment lost 3 bases and the J segment 2 bases; nucleotides outside the gene matches: 14. The CDR3 DNA reads as TGTGCCAGTAGTATCCTCTCTCTCGGACAGGGGAAAGCTGGGGCCAACGTCCTGACTTTC. Protein: CASSILSLGQGKAGANVLTF.

The chain joins TRBV25-1 to TRBJ2-7; D is uncertain. This CDR3 has 16 amino acids. V lost 4 bases, J lost 2 bases, and 18 bases lay in between. CDR1 MGHDK and CDR2 SYGVNS come from the germline V gene. CDR3 in amino acids: CASSGPGGSSPYEQYF. DNA for the CDR3: TGTGCCAGCAGTGGCCCAGGTGGAAGTAGTCCCTACGAGCAGTACTTC.

V is TRBV2 and J is TRBJ2-5; 7 bases are a match to TRBD2. V dropped 3 bases and J dropped 4; count of bases not matched to a gene: 5. The CDR3 has 14 residues. Germline assignment: CDR1 SNHLY and CDR2 FYNNEI. Written as DNA, the CDR3 is TGTGCCAGCAGTGAGGAGCGGGAAGGAGAGACCCAGTACTTC. Translated, it gives CASSEEREGETQYF. Full variable domain (outside the CDR3, taken from reference TRBV2 and TRBJ2-5): EPEVTQTPSHQVTQMGQEVILRCVPISNHLYFYWYRQILGQKVEFLVSFYNNEISEKSEIFDDQFSVERPDGSNFTLKIRSTKLEDSAMYFCASSEEREGETQYFGPGTRLLVL.

This chain connects TRBV7-9 to TRBJ2-5; D possibly corresponds to TRBD1 (5 bases). Per the germline V gene, CDR1 is SEHNR and CDR2 is FQNEAQ (reference sequence). This CDR3 has 18 residues. V was cut by 3 bases and J by 4 bases, with 24 bases left in between. CDR3 sequence (DNA): TGTGCCAGCAGCTTCACGCGCCAGGCTACGAGAAGGGGAGAGACCCAGTACTTC. This gives the protein CASSFTRQATRRGETQYF.

The chain is built from TRBV28 and TRBJ1-2; 10 nucleotides line up with TRBD1. The V gene's germline CDR1 is MDHEN and CDR2 SYDVKM. The CDR3 is made up of 14 amino acids. The trim removed 2 bases at V and 5 bases at J, leaving 2 bases unmatched. The CDR3 region has the DNA TGTGCCAGCAGTTTAGGGACAGGGGTATATGGCTACACCTTC. This codes for CASSLGTGVYGYTF.

The chain employs TRBV7-9 and TRBJ2-1; possibly TRBD2 for D (6 bases). Germline loops: CDR1 SEHNR, CDR2 FQNEAQ (reference sequence). The CDR3 is 14 residues long. Deletions cut 3 bases from V and 4 bases from J, with 10 bases between. For the CDR3, the DNA is TGTGCCAGCAGCTTTCATGGGAGGTACAATGAGCAGTTCTTC. Amino acid sequence: CASSFHGRYNEQFF.

The V call is TRBV10-3, the J call TRBJ2-7, with 10 bases fitting TRBD1. CDR3 length equals 14 residues. Germline CDR1 ENHRY, CDR2 SYGVKD. V was clipped by 4 bases and J by 3 bases; unmatched bases: 3. The DNA for the CDR3 is TGTGCCATCAGTGCGGGGGACAGGGGCTACGAGCAGTACTTC. Its translation: CAISAGDRGYEQYF.

This clone was detected only once. V gene TRBV25-1 combines with J gene TRBJ1-4; no firm D call. Trimming removed 3 bases at V and 8 bases at J, with 10 bases between. The CDR3 loop spans 13 amino acids. From germline, CDR1 is MGHDK and CDR2 SYGVNS. The CDR3 nucleotides read TGTGCCAGCAGTGACGCCGCGGGAGAAAAACTGTTTTTT. Encoded protein: CASSDAAGEKLFF. Drawing the rest from reference TRBV25-1 and TRBJ1-4, the complete variable domain is EADIYQTPRYLVIGTGKKITLECSQTMGHDKMYWYQQDPGMELHLIHYSYGVNSTEKGDLSSESTVSRIRTEHFPLTLESARPSHTSQYLCASSDAAGEKLFFGSGTQLSVL.

This clone was seen a handful of times. The CDR3 reads CATSRGTGGSYNEQFF. The CDR3 DNA sequence: TGTGCCACCAGCAGGGGGACAGGGGGCTCCTACAATGAGCAGTTCTTC. The J gene is TRBJ2-1, the V gene TRBV15; 11 bases align to TRBD1. V lost 3 bases, J lost 0 bases, and 1 base stayed unmatched. Germline V gene data show CDR1 as LNHNV and CDR2 as YYDKDF (reference sequence). The CDR3 extends over 16 amino acids.

V and J are TRBV19 and TRBJ2-7, with unresolved D. Germline-derived CDR1 and CDR2 are LNHDA and SQIVND (reference sequence). The CDR3 covers 14 residues. V was clipped by 2 bases and J by 2 bases, with 10 bases between them. The CDR3 reads CASSINGRTYEQYF. In DNA, the CDR3 is TGTGCCAGTAGTATAAATGGCAGAACCTACGAGCAGTACTTC.

The chain couples TRBV4-1 to TRBJ1-2, with 9 bases fitting TRBD1. Germline values: CDR1 MGHRA, CDR2 YSYEKL. The CDR3 extends over 17 amino acids. V was pared by 0 bases and J by 8 bases, with 13 bases of the junction left unmatched. CDR3 nucleotides: TGCGCCAGCAGCCAAGACCAGGGACAGGGATACCCCTTGGGCTACACCTTC. This sequence encodes CASSQDQGQGYPLGYTF.

This chain connects TRBV7-8 to TRBJ2-1; TRBD1 agrees at 7 bases. Germline assignment: CDR1 SGHVS and CDR2 FQNEAQ. J lost 8 bases, V lost 5 bases, and 3 bases had no gene match. The CDR3 covers 12 residues. The CDR3: CASSPTGDEQFF. Written as DNA, the CDR3 is TGTGCCAGCAGCCCCACAGGGGATGAGCAGTTCTTC.

J is TRBJ1-4 and V is TRBV4-2, with 7 nucleotides matching TRBD1. Trimming at V came to 4 bases and at J to 6 bases, leaving 5 bases not matched to a gene. The CDR3 loop spans 14 amino acids. Per the germline V gene, CDR1 is LGHNA and CDR2 is YNFKEQ. Here the CDR3 reads CASSPGQTDEKLFF. The DNA of the CDR3 is TGTGCCAGCAGCCCGGGACAGACGGATGAAAAACTGTTTTTT.

The chain couples TRBV6-4 to TRBJ2-3; D is perhaps TRBD2 (6 bases). This CDR3 has 15 residues. The V end lost 8 bases, the J end lost 0 bases, and 15 bases lay between the germline ends. Germline assignment: CDR1 MRHNA and CDR2 SNTAGT. CDR3 DNA sequence: TGTGCCAGCCGGAGAGTAGCGGCTAGCACAGATACGCAGTATTTT. Its translation is CASRRVAASTDTQYF.

The rearrangement uses TRBV23-1 and TRBJ2-7, with D tentatively TRBD1 (6 bases). TRBV23-1 carries the ORF label, with uncertain function. Trimming shortened V by 11 bases and J by 5 bases, and 19 bases separated the two germline ends. The CDR3 consists of 13 residues. DNA for the CDR3: TGCGCCGGGCCGCCCCCAGGGGATCACGAGCAGTACTTC. It codes for CAGPPPGDHEQYF.

This chain connects TRBV6-5 to TRBJ1-1; 7 bases line up with TRBD1. With V trimmed by 5 bases and J by 3 bases, 9 bases remained unmatched. There are 15 residues in the CDR3. The germline V gene encodes CDR1 MNHEY and CDR2 SVGAGI. CDR3 sequence (DNA): TGTGCCAGCAGTAACCGGGACAGAACGTACACTGAAGCTTTCTTT. As protein: CASSNRDRTYTEAFF.

This clone has a single count. V and J are TRBV27 and TRBJ2-1; TRBD1 matches 7 bases. The ends lost 6 bases at V and 1 base at J; junction bases unmatched: 6. Germline V CDR1 and CDR2: MNHEY, SMNVEV (reference sequence). The CDR3 runs 15 residues. The CDR3 DNA follows: TGTGCCAGCAGCCCCCACAGGGGATCCTACAATGAGCAGTTCTTC. This translates into CASSPHRGSYNEQFF.

The chain recombines TRBV6-4 with TRBJ2-7; 11 positions match TRBD2. This CDR3 comprises 16 residues. Trimming cost V 6 bases and J 3 bases; bases outside gene matches: 10. Germline values: CDR1 MRHNA, CDR2 SNTAGT. In nucleotides, the CDR3 is TGTGCCAGCAGAGATTTCCGACTAGCGGGAAACTACGAGCAGTACTTC. This translates into CASRDFRLAGNYEQYF.

The genes are TRBV4-2 and TRBJ2-1; 12 nucleotides line up with TRBD1. V shed 2 bases and J 7 bases; nucleotides not matched to a gene: 6. This CDR3 spans 16 amino acids. The V gene's germline CDR1 is LGHNA and CDR2 YNFKEQ. The CDR3 loop is CASSQPGQGAGNEQFF. The CDR3 DNA follows: TGTGCCAGCAGCCAACCGGGACAGGGGGCTGGGAATGAGCAGTTCTTC.

The sample holds a few counts of this clone. The V call is TRBV25-1, the J call TRBJ2-1, with 10 positions matching TRBD1. Trimming took 5 bases from V and 8 from J; bases not matched to a gene: 12. Germline V gene data show CDR1 as MGHDK and CDR2 as SYGVNS. This CDR3 is 16 amino acids long. The CDR3 bases are TGTGCCAGCAGTTCATCCCGGGACAGGGGAGTAGATGAGCAGTTCTTC. As protein: CASSSSRDRGVDEQFF. The whole variable domain, filled in from reference TRBV25-1 and TRBJ2-1, reads EADIYQTPRYLVIGTGKKITLECSQTMGHDKMYWYQQDPGMELHLIHYSYGVNSTEKGDLSSESTVSRIRTEHFPLTLESARPSHTSQYLCASSSSRDRGVDEQFFGPGTRLTVL.

Only a few counts were recorded for this clone. The chain carries TRBV6-4 and TRBJ2-2; 7 bases are a match to TRBD1. Germline lookup yields CDR1 MRHNA and CDR2 SNTAGT. The CDR3 runs to 15 residues. J gave up 6 bases and V 5 bases, and 9 bases lay outside the gene matches. The CDR3 DNA is TGTGCCAGCAGTCGGGGTGGGACAGCCCCCGGGGAGCTGTTTTTT. Protein sequence: CASSRGGTAPGELFF.

The gene calls are TRBV6-5 and TRBJ1-3, with D possibly TRBD1 on 5 matching bases. Trimming stripped 5 bases from V and 0 bases from J, with 11 bases between. This CDR3 is 15 amino acids long. CDR1 and CDR2 (germline): MNHEY, SVGAGI. The CDR3: CASSRDFFSGNTIYF. The CDR3 DNA sequence: TGTGCCAGCAGTCGGGACTTTTTCTCTGGAAACACCATATATTTT.

In DNA form, the CDR3 reads TGCGCCAGCAGCCAAGTACCGGGTAGCAATCAGCCCCAGCATTTT. Protein product: CASSQVPGSNQPQHF. The chain couples TRBV4-1 to TRBJ1-5; D not certain. The CDR3 has 15 amino acids. Trimming pared 1 base from V and 0 bases from J, leaving 7 bases between. CDR1 is MGHRA and CDR2 is YSYEKL in the germline V gene.

V and J are TRBV9 and TRBJ2-1; maybe TRBD2 (6 bases). The CDR3 is made up of 15 amino acids. V lost 3 bases to trimming and J lost 8 bases, with 18 bases between them. Germline assignment: CDR1 SGDLS and CDR2 YYNGEE. CDR3 sequence: CASSEWRDPTDEQFF. The CDR3 DNA follows: TGTGCCAGCAGCGAGTGGCGGGACCCCACGGATGAGCAGTTCTTC.